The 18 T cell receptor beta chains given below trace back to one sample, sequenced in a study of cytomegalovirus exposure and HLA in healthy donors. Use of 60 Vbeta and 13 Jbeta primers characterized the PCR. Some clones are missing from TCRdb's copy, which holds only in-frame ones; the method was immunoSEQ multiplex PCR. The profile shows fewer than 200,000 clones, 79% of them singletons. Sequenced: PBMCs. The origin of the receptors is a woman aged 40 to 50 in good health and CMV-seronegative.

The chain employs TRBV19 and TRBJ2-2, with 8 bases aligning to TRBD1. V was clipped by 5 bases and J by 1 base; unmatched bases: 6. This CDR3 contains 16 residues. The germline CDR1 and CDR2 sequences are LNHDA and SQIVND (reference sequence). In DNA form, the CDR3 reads TGTGCCAGTAGTGGGGGGACAGGACGGAACACCGGGGAGCTGTTTTTT. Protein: CASSGGTGRNTGELFF.

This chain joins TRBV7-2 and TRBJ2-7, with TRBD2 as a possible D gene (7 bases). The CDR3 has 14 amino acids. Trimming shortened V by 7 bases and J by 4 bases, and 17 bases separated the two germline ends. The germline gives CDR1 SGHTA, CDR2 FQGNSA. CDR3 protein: CASTTSGGNYEQYF. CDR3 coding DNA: TGTGCCAGCACCACCTCGGGGGGCAATTACGAGCAGTACTTC.

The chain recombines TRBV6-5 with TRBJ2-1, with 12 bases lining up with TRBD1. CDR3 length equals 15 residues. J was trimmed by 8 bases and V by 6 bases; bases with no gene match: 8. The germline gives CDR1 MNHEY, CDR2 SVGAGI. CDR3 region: CASRASGTGGHEQFF. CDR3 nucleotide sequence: TGTGCCAGCAGGGCCTCCGGGACAGGGGGCCATGAGCAGTTCTTC.

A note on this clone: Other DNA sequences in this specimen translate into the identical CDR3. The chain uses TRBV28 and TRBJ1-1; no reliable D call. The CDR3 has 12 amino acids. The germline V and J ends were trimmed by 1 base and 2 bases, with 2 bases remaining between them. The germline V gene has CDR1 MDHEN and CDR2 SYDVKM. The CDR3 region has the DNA TGTGCCAGCAGTTTATCTAACACTGAAGCTTTCTTT. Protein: CASSLSNTEAFF.

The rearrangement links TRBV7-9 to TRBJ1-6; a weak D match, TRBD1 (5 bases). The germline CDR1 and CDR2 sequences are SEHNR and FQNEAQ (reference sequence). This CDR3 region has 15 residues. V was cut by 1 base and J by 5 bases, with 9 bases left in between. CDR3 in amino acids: CASSLDPRDNSPLHF. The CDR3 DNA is TGTGCCAGCAGCTTAGATCCCAGGGATAATTCACCCCTCCACTTT.

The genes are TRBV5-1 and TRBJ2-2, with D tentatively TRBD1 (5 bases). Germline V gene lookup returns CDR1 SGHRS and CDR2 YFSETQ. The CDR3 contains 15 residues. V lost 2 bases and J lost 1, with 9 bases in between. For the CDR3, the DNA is TGCGCCAGCAGCTTCCGGCAGGGGAACACCGGGGAGCTGTTTTTT. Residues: CASSFRQGNTGELFF.

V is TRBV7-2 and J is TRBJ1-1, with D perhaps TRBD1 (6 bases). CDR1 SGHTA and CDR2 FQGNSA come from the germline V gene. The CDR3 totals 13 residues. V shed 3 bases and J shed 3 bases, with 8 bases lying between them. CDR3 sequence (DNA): TGTGCCAGCAGCTTGGGGGCATACACTGAAGCTTTCTTT. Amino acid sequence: CASSLGAYTEAFF.

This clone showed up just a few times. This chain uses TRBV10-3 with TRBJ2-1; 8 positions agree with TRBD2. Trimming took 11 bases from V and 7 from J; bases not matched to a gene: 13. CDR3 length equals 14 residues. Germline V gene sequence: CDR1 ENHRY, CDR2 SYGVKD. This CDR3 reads CASRDGREGNEQFF. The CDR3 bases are TGTGCCTCCCGGGACGGGAGGGAGGGAAATGAGCAGTTCTTC.

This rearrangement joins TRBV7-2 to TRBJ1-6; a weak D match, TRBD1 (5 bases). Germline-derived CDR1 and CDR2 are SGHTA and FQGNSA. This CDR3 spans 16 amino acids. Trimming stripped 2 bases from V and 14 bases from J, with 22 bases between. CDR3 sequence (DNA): TGTGCCAGCAGCTTAACCCCCGGCGGCCAGGGAGGGGCCCTCCACTTT. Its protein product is CASSLTPGGQGGALHF.

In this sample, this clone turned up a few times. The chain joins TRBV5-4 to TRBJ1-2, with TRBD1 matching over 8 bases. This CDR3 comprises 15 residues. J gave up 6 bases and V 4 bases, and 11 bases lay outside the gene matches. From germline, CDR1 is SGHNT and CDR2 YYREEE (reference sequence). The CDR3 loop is CASSVIRTGPHGYTF. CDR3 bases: TGTGCCAGCAGCGTCATCCGGACAGGGCCCCATGGCTACACCTTC. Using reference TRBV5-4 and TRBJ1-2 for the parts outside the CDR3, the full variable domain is ETGVTQSPTHLIKTRGQQVTLRCSSQSGHNTVSWYQQALGQGPQFIFQYYREEENGRGNFPPRFSGLQFPNYSSELNVNALELDDSALYLCASSVIRTGPHGYTFGSGTRLTVV.

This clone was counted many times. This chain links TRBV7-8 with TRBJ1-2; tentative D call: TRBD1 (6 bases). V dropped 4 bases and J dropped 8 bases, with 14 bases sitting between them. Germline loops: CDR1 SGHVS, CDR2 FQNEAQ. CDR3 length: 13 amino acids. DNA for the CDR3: TGTGCCAGCAGCTCAGGGGCCATGGGGGGCTACACCTTC. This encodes CASSSGAMGGYTF.

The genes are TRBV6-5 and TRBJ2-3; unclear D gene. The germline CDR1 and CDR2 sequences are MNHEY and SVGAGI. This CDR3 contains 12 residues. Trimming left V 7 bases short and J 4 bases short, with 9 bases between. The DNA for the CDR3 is TGTGCCAGCACCCCCGAGGCAGATACGCAGTATTTT. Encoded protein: CASTPEADTQYF.

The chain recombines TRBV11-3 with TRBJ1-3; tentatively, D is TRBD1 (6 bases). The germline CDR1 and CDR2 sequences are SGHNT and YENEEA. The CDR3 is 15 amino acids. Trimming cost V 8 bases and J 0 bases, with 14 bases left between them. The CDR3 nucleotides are TGTGCCAGCTCCGAGGACAGTGCCTCTGGAAACACCATATATTTT. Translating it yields CASSEDSASGNTIYF.

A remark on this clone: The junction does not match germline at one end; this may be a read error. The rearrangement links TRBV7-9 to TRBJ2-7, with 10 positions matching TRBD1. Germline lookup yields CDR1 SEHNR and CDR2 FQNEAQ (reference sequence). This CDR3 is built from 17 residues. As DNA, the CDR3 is TGTTCCAGCAGCCGGGGGACAGGGGATTATGGGGTCTACGAGCAGTACTTC. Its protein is CSSSRGTGDYGVYEQYF.

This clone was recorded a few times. The CDR3 here is CASIKGVQSMNTEAFF. The DNA of the CDR3 is TGTGCCAGCATAAAAGGGGTACAATCTATGAACACTGAAGCTTTCTTT. The chain joins TRBV2 to TRBJ1-1; tentatively, D is TRBD1 (5 bases). Trimming removed 7 bases at V and 0 bases at J, with 18 bases between. Germline CDR1 reads SNHLY; CDR2 reads FYNNEI. This CDR3 spans 16 amino acids.

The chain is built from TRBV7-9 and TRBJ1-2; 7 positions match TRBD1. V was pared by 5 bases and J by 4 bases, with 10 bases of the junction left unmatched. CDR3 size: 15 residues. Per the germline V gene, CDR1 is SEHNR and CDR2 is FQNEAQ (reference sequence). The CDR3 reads CASSETGTSIYGYTF. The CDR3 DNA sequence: TGTGCCAGCAGCGAGACAGGGACTTCTATCTATGGCTACACCTTC. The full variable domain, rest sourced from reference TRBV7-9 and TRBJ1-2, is DTGVSQNPRHKITKRGQNVTFRCDPISEHNRLYWYRQTLGQGPEFLTYFQNEAQLEKSRLLSDRFSAERPKGSFSTLEIQRTEQGDSAMYLCASSETGTSIYGYTFGSGTRLTVV.

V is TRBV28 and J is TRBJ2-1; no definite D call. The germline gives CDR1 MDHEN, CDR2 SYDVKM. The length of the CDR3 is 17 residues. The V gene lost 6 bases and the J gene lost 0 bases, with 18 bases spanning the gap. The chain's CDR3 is CASSLPSGTSSYNEQFF. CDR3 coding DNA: TGTGCCAGCAGCCTACCGTCCGGTACGAGCTCCTACAATGAGCAGTTCTTC.

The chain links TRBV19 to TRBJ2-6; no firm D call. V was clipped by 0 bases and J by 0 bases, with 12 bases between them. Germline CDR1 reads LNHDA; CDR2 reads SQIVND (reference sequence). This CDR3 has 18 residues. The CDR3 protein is CASSIEGLADSGANVLTF. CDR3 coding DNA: TGTGCCAGTAGTATAGAAGGCTTAGCTGACTCTGGGGCCAACGTCCTGACTTTC.